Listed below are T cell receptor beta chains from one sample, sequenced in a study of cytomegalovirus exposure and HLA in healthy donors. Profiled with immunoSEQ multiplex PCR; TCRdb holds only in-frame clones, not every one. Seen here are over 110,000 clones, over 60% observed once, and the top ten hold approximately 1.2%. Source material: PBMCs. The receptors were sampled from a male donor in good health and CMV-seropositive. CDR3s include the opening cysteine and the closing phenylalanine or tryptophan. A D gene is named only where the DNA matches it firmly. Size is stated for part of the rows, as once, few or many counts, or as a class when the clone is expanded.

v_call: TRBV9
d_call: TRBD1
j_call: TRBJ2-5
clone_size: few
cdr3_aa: CASSADGQGQETQYF

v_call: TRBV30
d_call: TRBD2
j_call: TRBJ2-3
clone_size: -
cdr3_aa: CAWVGTSENTQYF

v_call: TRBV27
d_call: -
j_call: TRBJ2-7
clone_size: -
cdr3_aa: CASAKGGSYEQYF

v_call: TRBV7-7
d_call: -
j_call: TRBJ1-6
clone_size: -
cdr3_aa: CASSLAPDSPLHF

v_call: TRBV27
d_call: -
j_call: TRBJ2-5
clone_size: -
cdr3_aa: CASSLGRGRQETQYF

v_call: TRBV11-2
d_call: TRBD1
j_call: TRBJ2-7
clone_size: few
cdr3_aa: CASSLGARQGLSEQYF

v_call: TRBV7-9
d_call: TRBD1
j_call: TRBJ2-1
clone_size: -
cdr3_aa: CASNPSRDRGLGEQFF

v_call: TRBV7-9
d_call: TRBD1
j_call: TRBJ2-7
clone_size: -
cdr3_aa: CSSSGRTGVSYEQYF

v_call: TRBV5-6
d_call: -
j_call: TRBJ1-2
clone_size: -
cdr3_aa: CASIIQGPAIGYTF

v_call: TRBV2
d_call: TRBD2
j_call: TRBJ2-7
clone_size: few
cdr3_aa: CASSEGPAGGYEQYF

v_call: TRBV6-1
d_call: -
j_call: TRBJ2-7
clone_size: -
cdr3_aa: CASTPLGRGYEQYF

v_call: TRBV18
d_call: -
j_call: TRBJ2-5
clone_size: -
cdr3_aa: CASSPPTRGWETQYF

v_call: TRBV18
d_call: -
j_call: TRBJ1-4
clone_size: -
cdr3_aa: CASSPWTWEDPNEKLFF

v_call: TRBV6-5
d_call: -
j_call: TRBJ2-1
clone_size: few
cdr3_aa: CASSYRGGGAPNEQFF

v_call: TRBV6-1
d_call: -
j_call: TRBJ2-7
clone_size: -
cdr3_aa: CASSEAVEGFYEQYF

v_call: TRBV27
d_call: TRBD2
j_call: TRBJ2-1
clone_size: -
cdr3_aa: CASSLASGKEFF

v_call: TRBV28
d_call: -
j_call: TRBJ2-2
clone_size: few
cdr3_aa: CASSLPQGAGELFF

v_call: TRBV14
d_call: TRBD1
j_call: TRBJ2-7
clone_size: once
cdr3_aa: CASSQVNRGSYEQYF

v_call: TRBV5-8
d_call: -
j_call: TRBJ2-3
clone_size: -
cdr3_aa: CASSSPRLVTDTQYF

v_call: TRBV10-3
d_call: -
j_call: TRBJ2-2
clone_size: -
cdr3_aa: CAITRGDTGELFF

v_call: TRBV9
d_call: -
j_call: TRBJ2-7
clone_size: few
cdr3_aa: CASSGGSFSYEQYF

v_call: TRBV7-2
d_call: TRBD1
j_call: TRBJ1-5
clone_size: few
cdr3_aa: CASSLALGQGQPQHF

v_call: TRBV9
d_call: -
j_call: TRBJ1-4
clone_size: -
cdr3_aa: CASSVEYGGNEKLFF

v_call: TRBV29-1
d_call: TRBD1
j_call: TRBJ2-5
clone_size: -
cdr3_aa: CSATGGQETQYF

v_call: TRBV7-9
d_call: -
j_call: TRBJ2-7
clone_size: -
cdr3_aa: CSSSSTTYEQYF

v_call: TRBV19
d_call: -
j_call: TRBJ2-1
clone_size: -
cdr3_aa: CASSPSSYNEQFF

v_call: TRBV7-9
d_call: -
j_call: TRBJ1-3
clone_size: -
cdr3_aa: CASSPWFEGKLENTIYF

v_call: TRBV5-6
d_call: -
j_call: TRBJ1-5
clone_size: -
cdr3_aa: CASSLGRSNQPQHF

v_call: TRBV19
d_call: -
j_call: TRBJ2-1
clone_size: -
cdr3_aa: CASSTTDRQHNEQFF

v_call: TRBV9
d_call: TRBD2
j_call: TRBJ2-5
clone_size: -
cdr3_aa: CASSQTLAGVETQYF

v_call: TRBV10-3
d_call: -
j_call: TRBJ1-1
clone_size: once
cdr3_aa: CAISEWSTEAFF

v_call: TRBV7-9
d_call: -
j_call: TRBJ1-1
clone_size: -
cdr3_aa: CASSSFNTEAFF

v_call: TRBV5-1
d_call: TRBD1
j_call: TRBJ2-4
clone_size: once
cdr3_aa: CACDRGHELAKNIQYF

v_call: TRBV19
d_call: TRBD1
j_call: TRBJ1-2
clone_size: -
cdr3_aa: CASSPGQGSGYTF

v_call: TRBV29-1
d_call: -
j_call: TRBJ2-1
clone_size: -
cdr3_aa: CSAEPEGSYNEQFF

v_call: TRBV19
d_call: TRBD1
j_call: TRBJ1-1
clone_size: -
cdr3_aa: CASSSLQGATEAFF

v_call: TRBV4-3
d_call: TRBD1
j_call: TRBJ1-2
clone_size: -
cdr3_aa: CASSPDPDRVYGYTF

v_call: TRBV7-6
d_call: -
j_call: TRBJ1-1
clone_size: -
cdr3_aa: CASSLGQENTEAFF

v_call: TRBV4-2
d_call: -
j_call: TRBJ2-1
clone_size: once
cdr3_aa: CASSQEGGVYEQFF

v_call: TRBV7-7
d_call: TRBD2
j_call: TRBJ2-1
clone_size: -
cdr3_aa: CASSPSGGPYNEQFF

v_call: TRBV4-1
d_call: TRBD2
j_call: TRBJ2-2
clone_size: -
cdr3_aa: CASSQDPGGVTGELFF

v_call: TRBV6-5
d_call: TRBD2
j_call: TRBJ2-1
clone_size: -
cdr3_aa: CASSYSASGNEQFF

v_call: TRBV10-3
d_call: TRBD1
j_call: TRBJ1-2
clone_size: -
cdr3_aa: CAISESSGTGPYGYTF

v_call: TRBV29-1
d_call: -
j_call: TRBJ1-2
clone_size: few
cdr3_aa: CSCRTADDGYTF

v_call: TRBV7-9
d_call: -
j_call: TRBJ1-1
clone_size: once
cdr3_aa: CASSLSFTGTEAFF

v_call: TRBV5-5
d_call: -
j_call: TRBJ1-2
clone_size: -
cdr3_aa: CASSPGDLYGYTF

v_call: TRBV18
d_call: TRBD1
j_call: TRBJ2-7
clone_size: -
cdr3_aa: CASSVSGGLGDEQYF

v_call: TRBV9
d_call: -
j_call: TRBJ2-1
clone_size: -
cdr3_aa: CASSVAPEAHEQFF